These 28 T cell receptor beta chains were sequenced from one sample in a study of tumor and adjacent non-tumor tissue in lung cancer listed by TCRdb under 2018. Libraries were prepared through multiplex PCR. Sequencing took place on an Illumina HiSeq 2500. Following protocols modified from ARM-PCR, the researchers constructed TCRbeta libraries through three rounds of nested PCR with primers (Table S4). In-frame beta chains were kept once TCRdb had trimmed the public reads at Q25 with fastp and called clones with MiXCR. One record per CDR3 amino acid sequence lists the most common genes and DNA. This sample is represented by roughly 65,000 distinct CDR3 sequences; just under 60% of them were singletons. Over 20% of the sample is taken by the ten largest. Bulk unsorted tissue served as the source for RNA extraction, and RNA quality was assessed using a NanoDrop ND-1000 and an Agilent 2100. Sequenced sample: lung tumor tissue. The receptors were gathered from a man aged 50 to 59 with non-small cell lung cancer.

As DNA, the CDR3 is TGCGCCAGCAGCTTCATGGGTGAAAAACTGTTTTTT. It specifies CASSFMGEKLFF. The chain employs TRBV5-1 and TRBJ1-4; D gene uncertain. Germline loops: CDR1 SGHRS, CDR2 YFSETQ. CDR3 length: 12 amino acids. The V gene lost 2 bases and the J gene lost 7 bases, with 6 bases spanning the gap.

Turning to this clonotype: An end of the junction differs from the germline gene, which may be a read error. The chain carries TRBV11-2 and TRBJ1-6; TRBD1 is a possible D gene (6 bases). CDR3 size: 16 residues. Per the germline V gene, CDR1 is SGHAT and CDR2 is FQNNGV. CDR3 in DNA: TGTACCAGCAGCTTCTCGGGACACTACTATAATTCACCCCCCCACTTT. Translated: CTSSFSGHYYNSPPHF. The whole variable domain, filled in from reference TRBV11-2 and TRBJ1-6, reads EAGVAQSPRYKIIEKRQSVAFWCNPISGHATLYWYQQILGQGPKLLIQFQNNGVVDDSQLPKDRFSAERLKGVDSTLKIQPAKLEDSAVYLCTSSFSGHYYNSPPHFGNGTRLTVT.

Details on this clonotype: A read error may produce the germline difference seen at one junction end. The V gene is TRBV16, the J gene TRBJ1-1; maybe TRBD1 (6 bases). The germline CDR1 and CDR2 sequences are KGHSY and FQNENV. This CDR3 contains 15 residues. The CDR3 DNA follows: TGTGCCAGCAGCCCGTCCCGTACAGGGAACGCTGAAGCTTTCTTT. Its protein product is CASSPSRTGNAEAFF.

With respect to this clonotype: The junction does not match germline at one end; this may be a read error. The gene calls are TRBV11-1 and TRBJ2-3; 15 bases line up with TRBD2. Looked up from germline, CDR1 is SGHAT and CDR2 is FQDESV (reference sequence). CDR3 size: 17 residues. The DNA for the CDR3 is TGTGCCAGAAGCATCGGGACTAGCGGGGGGTGGACAGATGCGCAGTATTTT. Its translation: CARSIGTSGGWTDAQYF.

On this clonotype itself: A much bigger clone sits one base away, suggesting this may be a read error. The rearrangement uses TRBV10-2 and TRBJ2-3; 10 bases fit TRBD1. CDR3 length: 14 amino acids. Germline V gene lookup returns CDR1 WSHSY and CDR2 SAAADI. The CDR3 coding sequence is TGCGCCAGCAGGACGACAGGGGGCACAGATATGCAGTATTTT. Translated, it gives CASRTTGGTDMQYF.

A note on this clonotype: Since a much larger clone is just one base distant, this may be a read error. The chain combines TRBV28 with TRBJ1-2; D is unresolved. V lost 3 bases and J 10 bases, leaving 12 bases between the germline ends. Germline V gene data show CDR1 as MDHEN and CDR2 as SYDVKM. The CDR3 extends over 12 amino acids. The CDR3 DNA reads as TGTGCCAGCAGTTTGGGGATCGGGGACTACACCTTC. It codes for CASSLGIGDYTF.

Note on this clonotype: A much larger clonotype is one base distant, so this may be a read error. V gene TRBV7-9 combines with J gene TRBJ2-6; no clear D. The germline V gene has CDR1 SEHNR and CDR2 FQNEAQ (reference sequence). Trimming took off 0 bases at V and 11 bases at J, with 8 bases between the two ends. The CDR3 is made up of 13 amino acids. CDR3 sequence: CASSLAPYDVLTF. As DNA, the CDR3 is TGTGCCAGCAGCTTAGCGCCGTACGACGTCCTGACTTTC.

Concerning this clonotype: Sequence at one end of the junction differs from germline and may be a read error. This chain links TRBV4-2 with TRBJ1-1, with 8 bases identical to TRBD1. The V gene's germline CDR1 is LGHNA and CDR2 YNFKEQ. CDR3 length equals 16 residues. CDR3 region: CASSQDGGQVNTEVFF. For the CDR3, the DNA is TGTGCCAGCAGCCAAGATGGGGGACAGGTGAACACTGAAGTTTTCTTT.

Concerning this clonotype itself: It may be a read error: a sequence one base away is much more abundant. The chain carries TRBV6-2 or TRBV6-3 and TRBJ1-5; D call uncertain. The germline gives CDR1 MNHEY, CDR2 SVGEGT. V dropped 10 bases and J dropped 5 bases, with 15 bases sitting between them. The CDR3 covers 13 residues. The CDR3, as DNA: TGTGCCAACTCAGGTGGTCGAGATCAGCCCCAGCATTTT. Translating gives CANSGGRDQPQHF.

On this clonotype itself: The junction departs from germline at one end; a sequencing error may be responsible. The CDR3, as DNA: TGTGCCAGCAGCTCGGACAGTGGCGGCTACGATGAGCAGTTCTTC. Residues: CASSSDSGGYDEQFF. This chain uses TRBV11-2 with TRBJ2-1, with a tentative D call TRBD1 (6 bases). Germline CDR1 is SGHAT and CDR2 is FQNNGV. There are 15 residues in the CDR3.

A note on this clonotype: Germline and junction disagree at one end, which may indicate a read error. The chain links TRBV4-1 to TRBJ1-4; D gene ambiguous. Germline CDR1 MGHRA, CDR2 YSYEKL. The CDR3 loop spans 15 amino acids. The CDR3 DNA reads TGCGCCTGCAGCCAAGTAGTACAGAGAAGTGAAAAACTGTTTTTT. It specifies CACSQVVQRSEKLFF.

V usage is TRBV29-1 and J usage is TRBJ2-1, with TRBD2 identical over 8 bases. The J segment lost 5 bases and the V segment lost 6 bases, leaving 15 bases of the junction unmatched. The length of the CDR3 is 16 residues. The germline V gene encodes CDR1 SQVTM and CDR2 ANQGSEA. CDR3 sequence reads: CSVLRGLVGENNEQFF. CDR3 in DNA: TGCAGCGTCCTTAGGGGACTAGTGGGAGAGAACAATGAGCAGTTCTTC.

This clonotype turned up a few times. The rearrangement links TRBV10-2 to TRBJ2-3; perhaps TRBD2 as D (6 bases). CDR1 and CDR2 (germline): WSHSY, SAAADI. The CDR3 sequence is 15 residues long. V lost 3 bases and J 2 bases, leaving 12 bases between the germline ends. DNA for the CDR3: TGCGCCAGCAGTGATCGGCGGGGTTACACAGATACGCAGTATTTT. Its protein is CASSDRRGYTDTQYF.

J is TRBJ2-2 and V is TRBV7-8; 13 bases map to TRBD2. This CDR3 spans 18 amino acids. Germline CDR1 reads SGHVS; CDR2 reads FQNEAQ. CDR3 coding DNA: TGTATCAGCAGTCTTACTAGCGGGAGGGCCTTCGGGACCGGGGAGCTGTTTTTT. This gives the protein CISSLTSGRAFGTGELFF.

There are many counts of this clonotype. The chain combines TRBV14 with TRBJ2-7, with 7 bases matching TRBD1. The germline V gene encodes CDR1 SGHDN and CDR2 FVKESK. Trimming removed 5 bases from V and 3 bases from J; junction bases left unmatched: 4. The CDR3 has 13 amino acids. The CDR3 nucleotides read TGTGCCAGCAGCAGAGGACAGGTCTACGAGCAGTACTTC. Its protein is CASSRGQVYEQYF. The variable domain in full, completed from reference TRBV14 and TRBJ2-7, reads EAGVTQFPSHSVIEKGQTVTLRCDPISGHDNLYWYRRVMGKEIKFLLHFVKESKQDESGMPNNRFLAERTGGTYSTLKVQPAELEDSGVYFCASSRGQVYEQYFGPGTRLTVT.

This clonotype was counted a few times. This is likely a read error, given that the CDR3 carries no conserved phenylalanine or tryptophan at its end. V gene TRBV19 combines with J gene TRBJ2-3; D is possibly TRBD1 (5 bases). Germline V gene data show CDR1 as LNHDA and CDR2 as SQIVND (reference sequence). This CDR3 has 12 residues. The DNA of the CDR3 is TGTGTCAGTAGTACCTGGGGCGATACGCAGTATTCT. Translated: CVSSTWGDTQYS.

The chain combines TRBV6-2 or TRBV6-3 with TRBJ1-6; no firm D call. Per germline, CDR1 MNHEY and CDR2 SVGEGT. The CDR3 sequence is 12 residues long. V was shortened by 8 bases and J by 6 bases, with 8 bases between the two germline ends. The CDR3 region is CASRGSNSPLHF. The CDR3 nucleotides are TGTGCCAGCCGCGGGAGTAATTCACCCCTCCACTTT.

The J gene is TRBJ2-5, the V gene TRBV24-1; D call uncertain. V lost 5 bases and J 5 bases, leaving 17 bases between the germline ends. CDR3 length: 15 residues. CDR1 is KGHDR, CDR2 SFDVKD, per germline. The CDR3, as DNA: TGTGCCACCAGTGCCCGAGGCATAAGCCACGAGACCCAGTACTTC. Residues: CATSARGISHETQYF.

This clonotype was recorded many times. The chain's CDR3 is CTGLVVSTDTQYF. The CDR3 coding sequence is TGCACGGGACTAGTGGTGAGCACAGATACGCAGTATTTT. The rearrangement uses TRBV20-1 and TRBJ2-3, with 8 positions matching TRBD2. The CDR3 has 13 amino acids. Germline lookup yields CDR1 DFQATT and CDR2 SNEGSKA (reference sequence).

Worth noting for this clonotype: Mismatch with germline at one junction end may stem from a read error. The J gene is TRBJ2-5, the V gene TRBV4-1, with D possibly matching TRBD2 (6 bases). Germline V lookup: CDR1 MGHRA, CDR2 YSYEKL. The CDR3 contains 17 residues. CDR3 coding DNA: TGCGCCAGCAACCAAGTGGCGGGAACACTGGGGGAGGAGACCCAGTACTTC. This encodes CASNQVAGTLGEETQYF.

A word on this clonotype: A read error may be the cause here, since a much bigger clone is one base away. The chain links TRBV20-1 to TRBJ2-7; D is undetermined. Per the germline V gene, CDR1 is DFQATT and CDR2 is SNEGSKA (reference sequence). This CDR3 has 14 residues. CDR3 sequence: CSARDRGFGYERYF. The CDR3 DNA follows: TGCAGTGCTAGAGATCGTGGGTTTGGGTACGAGCGGTACTTC.

This clonotype was counted only a few times. This sequence may be a read error, since a much larger clone differs from it by one base. The chain uses TRBV11-2 and TRBJ2-1, with TRBD2 matching 7 bases. The CDR3 consists of 15 residues. CDR1 and CDR2 (germline): SGHAT, FQNNGV. The chain's CDR3 is CAGSFRLASYNEQFF. The CDR3 nucleotides read TGTGCCGGCAGCTTCCGACTAGCCTCCTACAATGAGCAGTTCTTC.

The count of this clonotype is one. This could be a read error, since a much larger clone is one nucleotide away. The chain links TRBV10-2 to TRBJ1-1; a possible D gene is TRBD1 (5 bases). The CDR3 extends over 13 amino acids. V lost 9 bases to trimming and J lost 4 bases, with 15 bases between them. Germline loops: CDR1 WSHSY, CDR2 SAAADI. The CDR3 sequence is CASRLDSSTEAFF. In nucleotides, the CDR3 is TGCGCCAGTCGCCTAGACAGTTCCACTGAAGCTTTCTTT.

As to this clonotype: The CDR3 ends on some other residue instead of the conserved phenylalanine or tryptophan, so this is likely a read error. This CDR3 reads CVSSVGAGTNAGELFS. Written as DNA, the CDR3 is TGTGTCAGCAGCGTAGGGGCAGGGACGAACGCCGGGGAGCTGTTTTCT. The V and J genes are TRBV11-3 and TRBJ2-2; D could derive from TRBD1 or TRBD2 (5 bases each). The CDR3 is 16 residues long. Per the germline V gene, CDR1 is SGHNT and CDR2 is YENEEA.

This clonotype was counted between two and nine times. A single base separates this from a much larger clone, so it may be a read error. The rearrangement links TRBV12-3 or TRBV12-4 to TRBJ1-5; possible D gene TRBD1, 5 bases. CDR3 size: 13 residues. The CDR3 DNA follows: TGTGTCAGCAGGCGGGGGACTACTCAGCCCCAGCATTTT. Protein: CVSRRGTTQPQHF.

The chain combines TRBV5-8 with TRBJ1-2; weak D call: TRBD1 (5 bases). Germline V gene data show CDR1 as SGHTS and CDR2 as YDEGEE. Trimming stripped 6 bases from V and 6 bases from J, with 15 bases between. This CDR3 region has 13 residues. This CDR3 reads CASKNAGNNGYTF. In DNA, the CDR3 is TGTGCCAGCAAAAATGCAGGGAACAATGGCTACACCTTC.

This clonotype was recorded many times. The genes are TRBV5-4 and TRBJ2-5, with a tentative D call TRBD1 (6 bases). V was trimmed by 0 bases and J by 5 bases, leaving 14 bases between them. Germline CDR1 and CDR2: SGHNT and YYREEE (reference sequence). This CDR3 has 15 amino acids. In DNA form, the CDR3 reads TGTGCCAGCAGCTTGGCCCAGGGGCCCTCGGAGACCCAGTACTTC. Translating gives CASSLAQGPSETQYF.

V is TRBV6-1 and J is TRBJ2-3, with 8 bases aligning to TRBD1. V was pared by 7 bases and J by 3 bases, with 9 bases of the junction left unmatched. CDR1 MNHNS and CDR2 SASEGT come from the germline V gene. The CDR3 has 15 residues. This CDR3 is CASTHTGGRTDTQYF. The CDR3 region has the DNA TGTGCCAGCACCCACACAGGGGGGAGAACAGATACGCAGTATTTT.